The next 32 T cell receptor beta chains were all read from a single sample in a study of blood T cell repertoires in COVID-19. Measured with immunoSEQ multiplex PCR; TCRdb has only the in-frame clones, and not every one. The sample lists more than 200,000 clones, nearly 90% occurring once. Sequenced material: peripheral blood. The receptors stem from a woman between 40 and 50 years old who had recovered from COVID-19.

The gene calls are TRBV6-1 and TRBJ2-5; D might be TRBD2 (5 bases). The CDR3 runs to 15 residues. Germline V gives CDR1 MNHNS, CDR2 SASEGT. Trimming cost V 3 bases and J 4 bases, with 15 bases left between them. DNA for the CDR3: TGTGCCAGCAGTGATATCGGTCCTGGAGGAGAGACCCAGTACTTC. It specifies CASSDIGPGGETQYF.

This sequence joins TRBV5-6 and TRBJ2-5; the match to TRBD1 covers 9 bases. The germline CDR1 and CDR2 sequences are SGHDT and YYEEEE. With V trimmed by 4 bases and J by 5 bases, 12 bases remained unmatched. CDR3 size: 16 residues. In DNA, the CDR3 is TGTGCCAGCAGCCAGACACTGGGACAGGGCGGGGAGACCCAGTACTTC. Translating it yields CASSQTLGQGGETQYF.

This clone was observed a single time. The CDR3 sequence is CASSSRGSNTGELFF. CDR3 nucleotides: TGTGCCAGCAGCTCCAGGGGGTCGAACACCGGGGAGCTGTTTTTT. The gene calls are TRBV11-1 and TRBJ2-2; 7 nucleotides line up with TRBD1. The V segment lost 4 bases and the J segment 0 bases; nucleotides outside the gene matches: 2. Germline lookup yields CDR1 SGHAT and CDR2 FQDESV (reference sequence). The CDR3 length is 15 residues.

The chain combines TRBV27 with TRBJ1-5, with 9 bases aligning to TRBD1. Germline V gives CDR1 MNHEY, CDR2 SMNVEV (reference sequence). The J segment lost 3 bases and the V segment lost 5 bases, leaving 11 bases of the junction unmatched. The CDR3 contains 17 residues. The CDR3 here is CASSTMGGQGNNQPQHF. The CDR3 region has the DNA TGTGCCAGCAGTACTATGGGGGGACAGGGAAACAATCAGCCCCAGCATTTT.

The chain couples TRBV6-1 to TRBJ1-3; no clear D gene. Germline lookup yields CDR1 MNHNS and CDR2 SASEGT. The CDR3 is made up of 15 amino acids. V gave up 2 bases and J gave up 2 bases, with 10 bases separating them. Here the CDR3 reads CASSERRVTGNTIYF. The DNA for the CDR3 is TGTGCCAGCAGTGAAAGGAGGGTCACTGGAAACACCATATATTTT.

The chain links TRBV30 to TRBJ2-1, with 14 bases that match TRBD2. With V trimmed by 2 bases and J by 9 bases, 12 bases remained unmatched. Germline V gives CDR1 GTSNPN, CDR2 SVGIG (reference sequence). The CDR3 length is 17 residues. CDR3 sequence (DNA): TGTGCCTGGAGTCCGAGACTAGCGGGAGGGCCGGGTAGTGAGCAGTTCTTC. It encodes CAWSPRLAGGPGSEQFF.

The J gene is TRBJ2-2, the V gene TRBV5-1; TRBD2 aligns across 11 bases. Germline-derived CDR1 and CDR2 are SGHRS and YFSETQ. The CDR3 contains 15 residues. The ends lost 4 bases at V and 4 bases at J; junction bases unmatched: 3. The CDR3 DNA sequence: TGCGCCAGCAGCGGGCTAGCGGGGGGCACCGGGGAGCTGTTTTTT. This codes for CASSGLAGGTGELFF.

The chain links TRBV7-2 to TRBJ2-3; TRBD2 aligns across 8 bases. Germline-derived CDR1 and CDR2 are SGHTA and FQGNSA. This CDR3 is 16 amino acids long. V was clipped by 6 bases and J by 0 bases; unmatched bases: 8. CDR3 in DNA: TGTGCCAGCAGAAAAGCGGGGGCCGCTAGCACAGATACGCAGTATTTT. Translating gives CASRKAGAASTDTQYF. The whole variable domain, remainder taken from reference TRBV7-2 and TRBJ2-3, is GAGVSQSPSNKVTEKGKDVELRCDPISGHTALYWYRQSLGQGLEFLIYFQGNSAPDKSGLPSDRFSAERTGGSVSTLTIQRTQQEDSAVYLCASRKAGAASTDTQYFGPGTRLTVL.

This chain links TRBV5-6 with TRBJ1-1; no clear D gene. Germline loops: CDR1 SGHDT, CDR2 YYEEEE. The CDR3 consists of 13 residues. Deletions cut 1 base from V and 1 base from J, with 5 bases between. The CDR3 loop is CASSLPGNTEAFF. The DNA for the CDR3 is TGTGCCAGCAGCTTGCCGGGGAACACTGAAGCTTTCTTT. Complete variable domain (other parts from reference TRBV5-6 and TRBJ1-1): DAGVTQSPTHLIKTRGQQVTLRCSPKSGHDTVSWYQQALGQGPQFIFQYYEEEERQRGNFPDRFSGHQFPNYSSELNVNALLLGDSALYLCASSLPGNTEAFFGQGTRLTVV.

CDR3 sequence (DNA): TGTGCCAGCAGCCAGATTCGGACAGGGGCAAGGGAGCAGTACTTC. As protein: CASSQIRTGAREQYF. The chain uses TRBV7-8 and TRBJ2-7; 9 bases agree with TRBD1. This CDR3 spans 15 amino acids. CDR1 and CDR2 from the germline V gene are SGHVS and FQNEAQ. The V segment lost 5 bases and the J segment 7 bases; nucleotides outside the gene matches: 12.

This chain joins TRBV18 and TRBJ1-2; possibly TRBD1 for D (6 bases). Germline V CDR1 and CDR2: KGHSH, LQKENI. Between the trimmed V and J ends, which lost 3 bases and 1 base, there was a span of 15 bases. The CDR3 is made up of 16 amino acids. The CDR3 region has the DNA TGTGCCAGCTCACCTTTCGGGGGGCGGATTAACTATGGCTACACCTTC. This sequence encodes CASSPFGGRINYGYTF.

The CDR3 coding sequence is TGTGCCAGCAGCCAAGACGGCGGGGCTAGCACAGATACGCAGTATTTT. This sequence encodes CASSQDGGASTDTQYF. The V and J genes are TRBV3-1 (or the pseudogene TRBV3-2) and TRBJ2-3; weak D call: TRBD2 (6 bases). CDR1 and CDR2 from the germline V gene are LGHDT and YNNKEL (reference sequence). The germline V and J ends were trimmed by 0 bases and 0 bases, with 10 bases remaining between them. The length of the CDR3 is 16 residues.

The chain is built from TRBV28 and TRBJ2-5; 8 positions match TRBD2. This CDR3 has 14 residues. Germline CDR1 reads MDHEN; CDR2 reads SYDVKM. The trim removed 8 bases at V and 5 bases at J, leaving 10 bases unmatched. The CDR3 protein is CASARGGLPETQYF. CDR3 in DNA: TGTGCCAGCGCCCGGGGGGGCCTCCCCGAGACCCAGTACTTC.

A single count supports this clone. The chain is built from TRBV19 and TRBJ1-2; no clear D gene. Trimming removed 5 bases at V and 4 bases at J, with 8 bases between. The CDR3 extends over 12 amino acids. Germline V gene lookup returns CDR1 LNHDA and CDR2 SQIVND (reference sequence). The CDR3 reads CASSSQIYGYTF. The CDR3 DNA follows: TGTGCCAGTAGTTCCCAGATCTATGGCTACACCTTC.

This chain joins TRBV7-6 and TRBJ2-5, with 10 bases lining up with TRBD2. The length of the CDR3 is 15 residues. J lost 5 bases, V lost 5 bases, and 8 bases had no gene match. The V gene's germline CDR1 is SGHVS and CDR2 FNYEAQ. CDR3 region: CASSVGLAVGETQYF. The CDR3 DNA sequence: TGTGCCAGCAGCGTAGGACTAGCGGTCGGGGAGACCCAGTACTTC.

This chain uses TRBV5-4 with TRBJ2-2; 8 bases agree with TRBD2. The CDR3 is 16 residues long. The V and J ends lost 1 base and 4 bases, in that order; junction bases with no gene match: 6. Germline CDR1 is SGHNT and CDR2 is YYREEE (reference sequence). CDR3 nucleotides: TGTGCCAGCAGCTTGATTGGCGGGAGGCCCACCGGGGAGCTGTTTTTT. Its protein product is CASSLIGGRPTGELFF.

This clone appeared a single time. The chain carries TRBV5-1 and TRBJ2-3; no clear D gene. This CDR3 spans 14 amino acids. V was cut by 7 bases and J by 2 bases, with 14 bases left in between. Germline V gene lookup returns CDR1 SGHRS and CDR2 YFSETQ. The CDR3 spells CASGSLGFTDTQYF. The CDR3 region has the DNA TGCGCCAGCGGCTCCCTAGGCTTCACAGATACGCAGTATTTT.

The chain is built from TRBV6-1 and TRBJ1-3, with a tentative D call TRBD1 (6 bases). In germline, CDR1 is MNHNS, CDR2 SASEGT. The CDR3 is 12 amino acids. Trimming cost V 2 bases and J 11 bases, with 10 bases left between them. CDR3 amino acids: CASSEQGSSIYF. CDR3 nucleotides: TGTGCCAGCAGTGAACAGGGGTCATCCATATATTTT.

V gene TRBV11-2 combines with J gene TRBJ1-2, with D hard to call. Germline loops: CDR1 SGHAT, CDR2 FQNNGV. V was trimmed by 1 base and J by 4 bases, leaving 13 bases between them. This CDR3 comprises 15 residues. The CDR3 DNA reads TGTGCCAGCAGCTTAGGAGGAAGGCCCTTCTATGGCTACACCTTC. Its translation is CASSLGGRPFYGYTF.

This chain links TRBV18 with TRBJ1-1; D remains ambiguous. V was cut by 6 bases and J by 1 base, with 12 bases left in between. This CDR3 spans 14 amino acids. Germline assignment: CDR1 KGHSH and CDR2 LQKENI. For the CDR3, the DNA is TGTGCCAGCTCCGAGGCAGCTTGGAACACTGAAGCTTTCTTT. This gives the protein CASSEAAWNTEAFF.

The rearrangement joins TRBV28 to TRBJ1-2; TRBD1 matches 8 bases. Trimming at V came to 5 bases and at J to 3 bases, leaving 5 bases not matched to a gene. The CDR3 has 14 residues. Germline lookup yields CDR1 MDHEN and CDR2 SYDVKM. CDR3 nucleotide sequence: TGTGCCAGCAGTGGGACAGGACGTTACTATGGCTACACCTTC. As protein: CASSGTGRYYGYTF.

Here the CDR3 DNA reads TGCGCCAGCAGCCCATCAACTAGCGGGAGTTACGAGCAGTACTTC. Translation gives CASSPSTSGSYEQYF. The chain couples TRBV4-1 to TRBJ2-7; the match to TRBD2 covers 11 bases. Germline trimming cut 4 bases from V and 4 bases from J; bases unmatched to any gene: 6. CDR3 size: 15 residues. Germline lookup yields CDR1 MGHRA and CDR2 YSYEKL.

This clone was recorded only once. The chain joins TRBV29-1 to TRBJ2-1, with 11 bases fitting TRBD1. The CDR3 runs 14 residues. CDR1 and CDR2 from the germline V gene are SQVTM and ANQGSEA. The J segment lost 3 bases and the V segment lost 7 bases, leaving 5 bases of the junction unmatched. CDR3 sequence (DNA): TGCAGCGCCCGGGACAGGGGGGGCTACAATGAGCAGTTCTTC. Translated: CSARDRGGYNEQFF.

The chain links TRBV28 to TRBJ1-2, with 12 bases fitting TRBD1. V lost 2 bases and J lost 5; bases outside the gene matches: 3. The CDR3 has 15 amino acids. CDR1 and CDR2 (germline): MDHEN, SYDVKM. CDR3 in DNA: TGTGCCAGCAGTTTAGGGGGACAGGGGGCTTATGGCTACACCTTC. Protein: CASSLGGQGAYGYTF.

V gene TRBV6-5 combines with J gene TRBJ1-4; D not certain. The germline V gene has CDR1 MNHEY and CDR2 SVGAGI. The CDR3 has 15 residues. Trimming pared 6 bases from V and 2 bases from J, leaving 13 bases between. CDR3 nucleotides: TGTGCCAGCAGCTCCCCACCAGGCACTAATGAAAAACTGTTTTTT. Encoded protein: CASSSPPGTNEKLFF.

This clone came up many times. CDR3: CATSRDRPQGATYEQYF. Written as DNA, the CDR3 is TGTGCCACCAGCAGAGACCGCCCTCAGGGGGCCACCTACGAGCAGTACTTC. The chain is built from TRBV15 and TRBJ2-7; 8 positions agree with TRBD1. Looked up from germline, CDR1 is LNHNV and CDR2 is YYDKDF (reference sequence). V lost 0 bases to trimming and J lost 2 bases; unmatched junction nucleotides: 9. The CDR3 has 17 amino acids.

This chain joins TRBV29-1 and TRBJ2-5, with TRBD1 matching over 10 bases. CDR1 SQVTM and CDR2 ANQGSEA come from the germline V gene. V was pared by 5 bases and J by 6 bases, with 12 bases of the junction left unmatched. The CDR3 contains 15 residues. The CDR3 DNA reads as TGCAGCGTTCACCAAGCCGGGGACAGGGGAAAGACCCAGTACTTC. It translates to CSVHQAGDRGKTQYF.

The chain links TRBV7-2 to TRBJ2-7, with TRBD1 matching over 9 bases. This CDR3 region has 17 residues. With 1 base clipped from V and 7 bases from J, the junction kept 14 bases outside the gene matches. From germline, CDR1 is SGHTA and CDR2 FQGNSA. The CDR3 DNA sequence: TGTGCCAGCAGCTTAGGGGTGGGGGGACAGGGTCCTAGGGAGCAGTACTTC. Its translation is CASSLGVGGQGPREQYF.

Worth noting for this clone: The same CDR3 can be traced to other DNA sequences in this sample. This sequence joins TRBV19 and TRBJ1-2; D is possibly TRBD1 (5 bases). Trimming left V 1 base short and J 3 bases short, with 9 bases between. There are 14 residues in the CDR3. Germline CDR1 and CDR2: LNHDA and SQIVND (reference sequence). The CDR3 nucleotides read TGTGCCAGTAGTATAGGCCAAGGGGACTATGGCTACACCTTC. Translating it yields CASSIGQGDYGYTF.

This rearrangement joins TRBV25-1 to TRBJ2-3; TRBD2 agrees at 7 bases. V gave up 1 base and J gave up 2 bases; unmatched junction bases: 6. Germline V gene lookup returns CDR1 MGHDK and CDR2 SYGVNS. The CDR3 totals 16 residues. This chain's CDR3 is CASSELSSGYTDTQYF. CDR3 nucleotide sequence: TGTGCCAGCAGTGAATTGTCTAGCGGCTACACAGATACGCAGTATTTT.

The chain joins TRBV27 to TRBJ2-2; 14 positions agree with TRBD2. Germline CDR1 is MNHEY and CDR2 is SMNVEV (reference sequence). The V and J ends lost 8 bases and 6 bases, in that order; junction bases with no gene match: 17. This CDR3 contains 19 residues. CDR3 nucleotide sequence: TGTGCCAGCGGAGACGAGAAGGGACTAGCGGGAGTTTTGGCCGGGGAGCTGTTTTTT. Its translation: CASGDEKGLAGVLAGELFF.

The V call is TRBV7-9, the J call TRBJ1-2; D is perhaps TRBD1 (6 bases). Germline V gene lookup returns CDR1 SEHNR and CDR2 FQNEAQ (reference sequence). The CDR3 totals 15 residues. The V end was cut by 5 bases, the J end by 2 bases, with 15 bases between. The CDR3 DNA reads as TGTGCCAGCAGCACGCCCACGGGACAAAACTATGGCTACACCTTC. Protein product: CASSTPTGQNYGYTF.